Sequencing of this T cell receptor (beta chain) was carried out in a study of cytomegalovirus exposure and HLA in healthy donors. The CDR3 has 15 residues. From germline, CDR1 is SGHNT and CDR2 YYREEE (reference sequence). This PCR relied on a set of 60 Vbeta primers and 13 Jbeta primers. The method was immunoSEQ multiplex PCR; TCRdb's version includes in-frame clones alone and lacks a portion of them. The sample lists some 150,000 clones; around 80% were seen once. Study outcomes and limitations: Most of the CMV-associated TCR beta chains (in a later analysis) appeared to be HLA-restricted. There were reportedly fewer N-insertions in an Asian-associated ancestry cluster than the roughly 670-donor mean, in a later analysis.

Note on this clone: The antigen is undetermined.

The material sequenced was PBMCs. The sequence was collected from a man between 40 and 49 years old in good health and CMV-seropositive. This chain joins TRBV5-4 and TRBJ2-5, with 7 positions matching TRBD1. The assigned J gene may be wrong: the sequence end matches TRBJ2-7 better. The CDR3 DNA reads TGTGCCAGCAGCCCGTCGGGACAGAGCTCCTACGAGCAGTACTTC. Encoded protein: CASSPSGQSSYEQYF.